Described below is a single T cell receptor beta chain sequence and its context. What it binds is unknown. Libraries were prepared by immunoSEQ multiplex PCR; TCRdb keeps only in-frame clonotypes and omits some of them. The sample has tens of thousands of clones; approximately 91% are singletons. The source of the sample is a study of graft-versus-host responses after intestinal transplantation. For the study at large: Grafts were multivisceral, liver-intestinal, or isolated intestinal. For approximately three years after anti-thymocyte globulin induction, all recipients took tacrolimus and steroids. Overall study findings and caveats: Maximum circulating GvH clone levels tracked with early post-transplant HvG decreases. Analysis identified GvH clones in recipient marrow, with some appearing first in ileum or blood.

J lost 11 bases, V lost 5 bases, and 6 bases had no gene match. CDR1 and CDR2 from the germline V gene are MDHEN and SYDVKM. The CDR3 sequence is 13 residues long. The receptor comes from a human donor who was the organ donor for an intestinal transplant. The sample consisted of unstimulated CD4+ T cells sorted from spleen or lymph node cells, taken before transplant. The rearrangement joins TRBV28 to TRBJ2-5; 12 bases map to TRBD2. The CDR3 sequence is CASSRLAGAVQYF. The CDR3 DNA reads TGTGCCAGCAGTAGACTAGCGGGAGCAGTGCAGTACTTC.